The 17 T cell receptor beta chains listed next were all sequenced from one sample in a study of identical twins. TCRdb re-derived calls from the 5' RACE reads in MiXCR, one entry per CDR3 protein. This sample has some 1,700,000 distinct CDR3 sequences, with 25% to 35% found just once. Source material: cord blood. Receptor source: a newborn girl in good health.

This clonotype was counted a few times. The chain has TRBV7-9 and TRBJ2-7; 8 positions match TRBD2. V was pared by 5 bases and J by 3 bases, with 15 bases of the junction left unmatched. The CDR3 length is 17 residues. CDR1 is SEHNR, CDR2 FQNEAQ, per germline (reference sequence). The CDR3 is CASSGGAGGRSHYEQYF. CDR3 bases: TGTGCCAGCAGCGGAGGGGCTGGCGGGAGGTCTCACTACGAGCAGTACTTC.

The chain carries TRBV7-2 and TRBJ2-7; D unresolved. From germline, CDR1 is SGHTA and CDR2 FQGNSA. V gave up 4 bases and J gave up 3 bases, with 10 bases separating them. CDR3 length: 13 residues. The CDR3 DNA sequence: TGTGCCAGCAGCTCACGGTGGGGCTACGAGCAGTACTTC. Amino acids: CASSSRWGYEQYF.

This clonotype turned up a few times. V usage is TRBV20-1 and J usage is TRBJ2-7, with TRBD1 identical over 10 bases. In germline, CDR1 is DFQATT, CDR2 SNEGSKA (reference sequence). V shed 3 bases and J 3 bases; nucleotides not matched to a gene: 5. The CDR3 is 14 amino acids. CDR3 DNA sequence: TGCAGTGCTAGTACGCGGACAGGGGGCTACGAGCAGTACTTC. The encoded protein is CSASTRTGGYEQYF.

The chain employs TRBV6-6 and TRBJ2-3; no definite D call. V gave up 6 bases and J gave up 3 bases, with 10 bases separating them. Germline loops: CDR1 MNHNY, CDR2 SVGAGI (reference sequence). The CDR3 is 13 amino acids. As DNA, the CDR3 is TGTGCCAGCAGGGCCGTGGGGACAGATACGCAGTATTTT. This sequence encodes CASRAVGTDTQYF.

The chain has TRBV6-2 or TRBV6-3 and TRBJ2-3, with 11 bases matching TRBD2. CDR1 and CDR2 (germline): MNHEY, SVGEGT. The CDR3 loop spans 18 amino acids. Germline trimming cut 6 bases from V and 2 bases from J; bases unmatched to any gene: 13. The CDR3 coding sequence is TGTGCCAGCAGCCGACTAGCGGGATCATTACCTTCCACAGATACGCAGTATTTT. It translates to CASSRLAGSLPSTDTQYF.

This clonotype has a handful of counts. V is TRBV7-8 and J is TRBJ2-7; D remains ambiguous. Trimming shortened V by 3 bases and J by 7 bases, and 10 bases separated the two germline ends. This CDR3 is 12 amino acids long. Per the germline V gene, CDR1 is SGHVS and CDR2 is FQNEAQ. CDR3 in amino acids: CASSFNGEEQYF. Written as DNA, the CDR3 is TGTGCCAGCAGCTTCAATGGGGAAGAGCAGTACTTC.

The V and J genes are TRBV7-2 and TRBJ1-6, with 8 bases that match TRBD1. Germline lookup yields CDR1 SGHTA and CDR2 FQGNSA. V trimming: 1 base; J trimming: 8 bases; junction bases outside the gene matches: 4. The CDR3 consists of 15 residues. The CDR3 sequence: CASSLDRGMDSPLHF. CDR3 nucleotides: TGTGCCAGCAGCTTAGACAGGGGGATGGATTCACCCCTCCACTTT.

In this sample, this clonotype turned up many times. The gene calls are TRBV20-1 and TRBJ2-5; tentatively, D is TRBD2 (6 bases). V lost 3 bases to trimming and J lost 3 bases, with 14 bases between them. The CDR3 length is 14 residues. CDR1 DFQATT and CDR2 SNEGSKA come from the germline V gene (reference sequence). The CDR3 region is CSARLDYRKETQYF. CDR3 coding DNA: TGCAGTGCTAGGCTGGACTATCGTAAAGAGACCCAGTACTTC.

This clonotype was seen a few times. The chain combines TRBV29-1 with TRBJ2-1, with 13 bases fitting TRBD2. Germline CDR1 reads SQVTM; CDR2 reads ANQGSEA. V lost 7 bases to trimming and J lost 10 bases; unmatched junction nucleotides: 13. The length of the CDR3 is 15 residues. The CDR3 nucleotides read TGCAGCGCCTCACTAGCGGGGGGGCAAGTACGAGAGCAGTTCTTC. Its translation: CSASLAGGQVREQFF.

The V and J genes are TRBV12-3 or TRBV12-4 and TRBJ1-1, with 8 bases lining up with TRBD1. The CDR3 contains 13 residues. V dropped 4 bases and J dropped 7; count of bases not matched to a gene: 5. CDR3 nucleotides: TGTGCCAGCAGTTGGACAGGGAATGGTGAAGCTTTCTTT. Its protein product is CASSWTGNGEAFF.

This clonotype turned up a few times. The chain carries TRBV20-1 and TRBJ2-7; TRBD2 matches 8 bases. The CDR3 contains 16 residues. The V segment lost 1 base and the J segment 2 bases; nucleotides outside the gene matches: 10. Germline assignment: CDR1 DFQATT and CDR2 SNEGSKA (reference sequence). The chain's CDR3 is CSARGLAGAYTYEQYF. The CDR3 nucleotides read TGCAGTGCTAGAGGTCTAGCGGGCGCTTACACCTACGAGCAGTACTTC.

The chain recombines TRBV7-9 with TRBJ2-4; a weak D match, TRBD1 (6 bases). Trimming removed 2 bases from V and 0 bases from J, with 14 bases in between. Germline CDR1 and CDR2: SEHNR and FQNEAQ (reference sequence). The CDR3 spans 17 residues. CDR3: CASSLTGLNLAKNIQYF. The CDR3 bases are TGTGCCAGCAGCTTAACAGGGCTCAACCTAGCCAAAAACATTCAGTACTTC. The variable domain in full, completed from reference TRBV7-9 and TRBJ2-4, reads DTGVSQNPRHKITKRGQNVTFRCDPISEHNRLYWYRQTLGQGPEFLTYFQNEAQLEKSRLLSDRFSAERPKGSFSTLEIQRTEQGDSAMYLCASSLTGLNLAKNIQYFGAGTRLSVL.

This clonotype was seen a handful of times. The V and J genes are TRBV10-3 and TRBJ2-1; 9 bases fit TRBD2. The V and J ends lost 10 bases and 0 bases, in that order; junction bases with no gene match: 10. The CDR3 is 16 amino acids. CDR1 and CDR2 (germline): ENHRY, SYGVKD. Here the CDR3 reads CATARTSASSYNEQFF. The CDR3 DNA is TGTGCCACCGCCAGGACTAGCGCAAGCTCCTACAATGAGCAGTTCTTC.

The CDR3 is CASSLELAGGVKYNEQFF. The CDR3 nucleotides read TGTGCCAGCAGCTTGGAACTAGCGGGGGGGGTGAAATACAATGAGCAGTTCTTC. The chain combines TRBV7-8 with TRBJ2-1, with TRBD2 matching over 13 bases. Germline V CDR1 and CDR2: SGHVS, FQNEAQ. Trimming cost V 3 bases and J 4 bases; bases outside gene matches: 9. The length of the CDR3 is 18 residues.

V is TRBV4-1 and J is TRBJ2-5; 8 bases fit TRBD2. Judging by the DNA end, TRBJ2-4 fits better; the J call may be wrong. This CDR3 has 16 amino acids. Germline V gene sequence: CDR1 MGHRA, CDR2 YSYEKL. As DNA, the CDR3 is TGCGCCAGCAGCCAAGTTCACCGGGGGGGCCGTGACATTCAGTACTTC. Translation gives CASSQVHRGGRDIQYF.

This rearrangement joins TRBV6-6 to TRBJ1-5, with D maybe TRBD1 (6 bases). Germline values: CDR1 MNHNY, CDR2 SVGAGI (reference sequence). V was shortened by 4 bases and J by 5 bases, with 12 bases between the two germline ends. The CDR3 runs to 14 residues. The CDR3: CASSSDRRDQPQHF. CDR3 DNA sequence: TGTGCCAGCAGTTCTGACAGGAGGGATCAGCCCCAGCATTTT.

This sequence joins TRBV2 and TRBJ1-2, with no clear D. The germline V gene encodes CDR1 SNHLY and CDR2 FYNNEI. The ends were cut back, 9 bases at V and 2 bases at J, with 10 bases in the middle. The CDR3 runs 12 residues. DNA of the CDR3: TGTGCCAGTGTCCGGGAGAACTATGGCTACACCTTC. Protein: CASVRENYGYTF.